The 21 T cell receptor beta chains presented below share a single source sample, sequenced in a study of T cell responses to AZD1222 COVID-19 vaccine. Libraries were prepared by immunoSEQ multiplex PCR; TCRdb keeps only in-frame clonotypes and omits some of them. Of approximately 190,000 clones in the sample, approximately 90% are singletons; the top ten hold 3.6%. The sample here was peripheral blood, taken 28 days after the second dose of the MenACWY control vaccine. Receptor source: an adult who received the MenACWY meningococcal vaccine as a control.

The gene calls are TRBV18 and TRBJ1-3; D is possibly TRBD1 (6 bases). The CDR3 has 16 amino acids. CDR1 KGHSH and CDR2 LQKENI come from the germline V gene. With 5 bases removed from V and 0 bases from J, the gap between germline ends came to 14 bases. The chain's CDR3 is CASSTMDRFSGNTIYF. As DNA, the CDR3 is TGTGCCAGCTCAACAATGGACAGATTCTCTGGAAACACCATATATTTT.

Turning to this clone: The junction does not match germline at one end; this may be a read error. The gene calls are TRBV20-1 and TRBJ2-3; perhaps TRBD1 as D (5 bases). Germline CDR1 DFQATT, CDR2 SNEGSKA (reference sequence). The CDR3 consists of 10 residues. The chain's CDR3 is CTAFSRAQYF. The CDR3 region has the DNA TGCACTGCTTTTAGCAGGGCGCAGTATTTT.

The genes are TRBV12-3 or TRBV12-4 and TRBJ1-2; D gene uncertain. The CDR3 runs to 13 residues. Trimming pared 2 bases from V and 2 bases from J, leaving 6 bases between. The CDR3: CASSLMRNYGYTF. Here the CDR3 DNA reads TGTGCCAGCAGTTTAATGAGGAACTATGGCTACACCTTC.

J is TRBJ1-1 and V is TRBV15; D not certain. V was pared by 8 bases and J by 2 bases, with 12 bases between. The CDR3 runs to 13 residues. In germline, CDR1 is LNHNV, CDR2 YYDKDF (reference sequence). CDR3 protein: CATSAMLNTEAFF. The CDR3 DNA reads TGTGCCACCTCCGCTATGCTAAACACTGAAGCTTTCTTT.

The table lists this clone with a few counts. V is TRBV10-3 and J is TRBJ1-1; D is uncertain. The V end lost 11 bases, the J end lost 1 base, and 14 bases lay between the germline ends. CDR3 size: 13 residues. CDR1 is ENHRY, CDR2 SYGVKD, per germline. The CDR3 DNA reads TGTGCCTCGGCGAGGACCTCGAACACTGAAGCTTTCTTT. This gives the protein CASARTSNTEAFF.

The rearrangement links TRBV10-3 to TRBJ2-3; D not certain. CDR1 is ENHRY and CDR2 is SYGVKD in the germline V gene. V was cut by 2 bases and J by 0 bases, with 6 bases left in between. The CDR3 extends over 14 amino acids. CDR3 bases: TGTGCCATCAGTGAGGGAATTAGCACAGATACGCAGTATTTT. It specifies CAISEGISTDTQYF.

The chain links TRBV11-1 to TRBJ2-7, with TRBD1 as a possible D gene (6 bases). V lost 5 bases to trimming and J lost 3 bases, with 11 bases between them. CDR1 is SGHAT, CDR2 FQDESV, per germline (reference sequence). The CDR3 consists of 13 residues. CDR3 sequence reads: CASSTGSDYEQYF. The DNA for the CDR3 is TGTGCCAGCAGCACAGGGTCGGACTACGAGCAGTACTTC.

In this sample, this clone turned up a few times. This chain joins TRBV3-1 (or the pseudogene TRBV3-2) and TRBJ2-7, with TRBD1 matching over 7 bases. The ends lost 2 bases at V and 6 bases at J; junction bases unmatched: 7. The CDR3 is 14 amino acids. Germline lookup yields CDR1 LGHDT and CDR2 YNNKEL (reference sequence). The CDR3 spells CASSQRQGVSEQYF. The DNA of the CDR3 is TGTGCCAGCAGCCAACGACAGGGTGTGAGCGAGCAGTACTTC.

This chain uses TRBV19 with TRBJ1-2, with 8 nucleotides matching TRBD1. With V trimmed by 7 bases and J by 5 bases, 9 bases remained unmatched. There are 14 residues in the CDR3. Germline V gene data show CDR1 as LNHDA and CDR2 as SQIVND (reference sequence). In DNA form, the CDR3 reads TGTGCCAGTATAGGGTGGCACAGGGGGTATGGCTACACCTTC. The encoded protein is CASIGWHRGYGYTF.

CDR3 coding DNA: TGTGCCAGCAGCTTTCTAGCGGGGAACAATGAGCAGTTCTTC. As protein: CASSFLAGNNEQFF. The rearrangement uses TRBV7-3 and TRBJ2-1; 9 nucleotides match TRBD2. The CDR3 runs to 14 residues. The J segment lost 5 bases and the V segment lost 3 bases, leaving 2 bases of the junction unmatched. Germline V gene lookup returns CDR1 SGHTA and CDR2 FQGTGA.

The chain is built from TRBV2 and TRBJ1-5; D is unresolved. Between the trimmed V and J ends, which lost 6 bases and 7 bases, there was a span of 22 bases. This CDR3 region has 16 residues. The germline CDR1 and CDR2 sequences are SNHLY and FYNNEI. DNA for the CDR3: TGTGCCAGCAGGGGATGGGTACTGTCGGGGTCCCAGCCCCAGCATTTT. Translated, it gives CASRGWVLSGSQPQHF.

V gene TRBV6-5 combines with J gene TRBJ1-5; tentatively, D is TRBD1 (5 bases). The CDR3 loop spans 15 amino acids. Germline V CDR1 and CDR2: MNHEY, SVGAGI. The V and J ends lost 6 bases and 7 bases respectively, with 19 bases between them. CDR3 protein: CASSLGGGEAQPQHF. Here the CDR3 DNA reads TGTGCCAGCAGCCTGGGCGGGGGGGAGGCGCAGCCCCAGCATTTT.

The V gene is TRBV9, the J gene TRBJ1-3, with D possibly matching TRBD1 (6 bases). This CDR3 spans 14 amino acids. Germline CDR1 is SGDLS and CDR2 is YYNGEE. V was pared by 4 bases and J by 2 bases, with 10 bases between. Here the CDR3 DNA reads TGTGCCAGCAGCCCCCAGGGGACTGGAAACACCATATATTTT. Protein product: CASSPQGTGNTIYF.

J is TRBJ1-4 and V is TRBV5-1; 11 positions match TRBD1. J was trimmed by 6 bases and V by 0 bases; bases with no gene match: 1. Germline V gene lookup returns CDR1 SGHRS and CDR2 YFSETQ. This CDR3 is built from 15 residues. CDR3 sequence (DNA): TGCGCCAGCAGCTTGGGGACAGGGGGCTATGAAAAACTGTTTTTT. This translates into CASSLGTGGYEKLFF.

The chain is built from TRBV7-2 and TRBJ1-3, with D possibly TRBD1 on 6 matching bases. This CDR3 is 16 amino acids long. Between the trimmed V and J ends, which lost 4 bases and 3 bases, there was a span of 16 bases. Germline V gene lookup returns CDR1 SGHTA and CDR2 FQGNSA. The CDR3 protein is CASSSWVGGGGNTIYF. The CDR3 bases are TGTGCCAGCAGCTCCTGGGTAGGGGGAGGTGGAAACACCATATATTTT.

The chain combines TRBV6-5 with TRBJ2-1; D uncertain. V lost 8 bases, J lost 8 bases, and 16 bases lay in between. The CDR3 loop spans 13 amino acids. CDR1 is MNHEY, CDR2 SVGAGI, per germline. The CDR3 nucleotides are TGTGCCAGCTCCGTAAGGCCCCAAGATGAGCAGTTCTTC. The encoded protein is CASSVRPQDEQFF.

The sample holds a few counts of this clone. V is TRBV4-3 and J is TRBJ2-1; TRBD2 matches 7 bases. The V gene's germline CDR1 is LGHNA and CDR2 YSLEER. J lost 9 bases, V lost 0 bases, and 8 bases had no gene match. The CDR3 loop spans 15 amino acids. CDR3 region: CASSQDRGGSGEQFF. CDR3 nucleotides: TGCGCCAGCAGCCAAGATCGGGGCGGGAGTGGTGAGCAGTTCTTC.

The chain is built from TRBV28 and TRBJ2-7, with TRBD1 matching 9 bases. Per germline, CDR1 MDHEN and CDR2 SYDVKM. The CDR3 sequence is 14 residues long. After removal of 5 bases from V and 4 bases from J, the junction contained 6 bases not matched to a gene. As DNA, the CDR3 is TGTGCCAGCAGTGCTGGGACAGGGTTTTACGAGCAGTACTTC. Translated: CASSAGTGFYEQYF.

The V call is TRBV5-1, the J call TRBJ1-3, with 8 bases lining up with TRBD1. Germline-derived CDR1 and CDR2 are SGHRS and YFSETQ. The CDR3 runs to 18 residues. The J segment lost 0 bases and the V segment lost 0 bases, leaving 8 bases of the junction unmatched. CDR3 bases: TGCGCCAGCAGCTTGGCCCCAGGGGGCTTATTCTCTGGAAACACCATATATTTT. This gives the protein CASSLAPGGLFSGNTIYF. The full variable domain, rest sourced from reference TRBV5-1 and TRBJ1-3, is KAGVTQTPRYLIKTRGQQVTLSCSPISGHRSVSWYQQTPGQGLQFLFEYFSETQRNKGNFPGRFSGRQFSNSRSEMNVSTLELGDSALYLCASSLAPGGLFSGNTIYFGEGSWLTVV.

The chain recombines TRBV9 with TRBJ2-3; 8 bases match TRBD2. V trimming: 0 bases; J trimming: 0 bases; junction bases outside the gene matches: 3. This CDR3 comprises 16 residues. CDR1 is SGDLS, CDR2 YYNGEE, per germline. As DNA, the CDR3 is TGTGCCAGCAGCGTAGTTAGCGGGACTAGCACAGATACGCAGTATTTT. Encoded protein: CASSVVSGTSTDTQYF.

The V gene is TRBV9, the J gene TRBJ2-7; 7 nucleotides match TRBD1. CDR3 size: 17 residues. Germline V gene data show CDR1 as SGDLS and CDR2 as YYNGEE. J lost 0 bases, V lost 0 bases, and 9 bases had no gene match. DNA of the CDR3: TGTGCCAGCAGCGTAGGGGACGACCGGGACAGCTCCTACGAGCAGTACTTC. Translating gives CASSVGDDRDSSYEQYF.